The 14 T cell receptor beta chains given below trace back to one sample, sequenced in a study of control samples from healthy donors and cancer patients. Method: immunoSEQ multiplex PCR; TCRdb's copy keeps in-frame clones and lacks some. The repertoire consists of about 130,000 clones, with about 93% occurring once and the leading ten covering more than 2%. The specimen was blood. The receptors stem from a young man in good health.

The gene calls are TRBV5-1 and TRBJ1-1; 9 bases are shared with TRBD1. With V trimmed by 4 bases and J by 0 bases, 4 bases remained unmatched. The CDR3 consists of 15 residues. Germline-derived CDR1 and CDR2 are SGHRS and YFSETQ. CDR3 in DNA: TGCGCCAGCAGCACCGGGACAGGGCTGAACACTGAAGCTTTCTTT. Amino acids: CASSTGTGLNTEAFF.

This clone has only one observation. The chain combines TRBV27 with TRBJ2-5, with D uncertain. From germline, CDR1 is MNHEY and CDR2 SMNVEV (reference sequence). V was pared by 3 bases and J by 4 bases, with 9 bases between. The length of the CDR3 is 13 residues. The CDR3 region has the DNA TGTGCCAGCAGTTTTAGGGCACTAGAGACCCAGTACTTC. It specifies CASSFRALETQYF.

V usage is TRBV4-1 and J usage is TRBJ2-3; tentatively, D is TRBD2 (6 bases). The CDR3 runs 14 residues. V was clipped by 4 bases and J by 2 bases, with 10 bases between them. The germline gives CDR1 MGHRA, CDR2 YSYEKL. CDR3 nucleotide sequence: TGCGCCAGCAGCCGGGGGGACCCCACAGATACGCAGTATTTT. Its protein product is CASSRGDPTDTQYF.

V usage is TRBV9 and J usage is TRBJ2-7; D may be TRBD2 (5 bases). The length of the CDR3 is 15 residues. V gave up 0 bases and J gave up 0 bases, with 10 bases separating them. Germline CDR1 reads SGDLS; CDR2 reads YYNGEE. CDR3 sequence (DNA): TGTGCCAGCAGCGTAGGAGCGGTTAGCTCCTACGAGCAGTACTTC. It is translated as CASSVGAVSSYEQYF.

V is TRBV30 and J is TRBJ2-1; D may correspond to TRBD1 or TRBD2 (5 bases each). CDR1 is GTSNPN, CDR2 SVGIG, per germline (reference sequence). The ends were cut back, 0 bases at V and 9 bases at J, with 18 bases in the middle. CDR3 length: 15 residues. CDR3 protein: CAWSVPGTYDSEQFF. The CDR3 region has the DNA TGTGCCTGGAGTGTACCGGGGACCTACGACAGTGAGCAGTTCTTC.

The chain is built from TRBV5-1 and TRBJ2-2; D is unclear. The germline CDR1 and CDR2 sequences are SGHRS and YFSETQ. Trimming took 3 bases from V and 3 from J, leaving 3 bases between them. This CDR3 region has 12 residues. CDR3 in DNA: TGCGCCAGCAGCTCGTACACCGGGGAGCTGTTTTTT. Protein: CASSSYTGELFF.

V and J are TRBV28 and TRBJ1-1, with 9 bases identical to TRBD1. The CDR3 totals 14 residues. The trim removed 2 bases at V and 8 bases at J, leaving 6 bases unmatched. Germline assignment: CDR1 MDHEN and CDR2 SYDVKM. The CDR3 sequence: CASSLPSGQGEAFF. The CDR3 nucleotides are TGTGCCAGCAGTTTACCCTCGGGACAGGGAGAAGCTTTCTTT.

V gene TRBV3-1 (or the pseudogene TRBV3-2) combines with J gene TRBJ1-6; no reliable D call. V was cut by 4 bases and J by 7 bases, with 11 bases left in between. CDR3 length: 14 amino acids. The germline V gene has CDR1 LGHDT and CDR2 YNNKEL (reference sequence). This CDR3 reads CASSLHAKNSPLHF. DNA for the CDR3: TGTGCCAGCAGCCTTCACGCTAAAAATTCACCCCTCCACTTT.

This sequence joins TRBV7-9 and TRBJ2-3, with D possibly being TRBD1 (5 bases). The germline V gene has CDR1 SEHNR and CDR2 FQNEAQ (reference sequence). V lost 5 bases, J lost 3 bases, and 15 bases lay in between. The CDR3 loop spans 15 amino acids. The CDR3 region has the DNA TGTGCCAGCAGCATCACAGGTTCAGCAACAGATACGCAGTATTTT. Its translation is CASSITGSATDTQYF.

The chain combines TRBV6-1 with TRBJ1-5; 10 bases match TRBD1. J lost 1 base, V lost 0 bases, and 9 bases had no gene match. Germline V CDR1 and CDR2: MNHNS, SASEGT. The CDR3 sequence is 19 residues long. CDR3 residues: CASSEAGQGWKVSNQPQHF. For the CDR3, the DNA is TGTGCCAGCAGTGAAGCGGGACAGGGGTGGAAGGTGAGCAATCAGCCCCAGCATTTT.

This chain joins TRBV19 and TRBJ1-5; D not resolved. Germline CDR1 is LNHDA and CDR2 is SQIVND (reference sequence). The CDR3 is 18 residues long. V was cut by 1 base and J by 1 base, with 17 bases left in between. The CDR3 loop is CASSIAAFGFSSNQPQHF. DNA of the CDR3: TGTGCCAGTAGTATAGCCGCTTTTGGCTTTAGCAGCAATCAGCCCCAGCATTTT.

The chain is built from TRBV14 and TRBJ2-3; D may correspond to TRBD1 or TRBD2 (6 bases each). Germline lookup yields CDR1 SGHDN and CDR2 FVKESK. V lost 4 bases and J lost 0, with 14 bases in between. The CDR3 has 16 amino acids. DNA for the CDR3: TGTGCCAGCAGCCGACCCACGGGGGCGAGCACAGATACGCAGTATTTT. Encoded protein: CASSRPTGASTDTQYF.

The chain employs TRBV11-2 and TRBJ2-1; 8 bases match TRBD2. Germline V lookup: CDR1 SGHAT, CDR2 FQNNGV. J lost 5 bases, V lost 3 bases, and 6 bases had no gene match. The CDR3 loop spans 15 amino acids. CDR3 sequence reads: CASSLGGGFNNEQFF. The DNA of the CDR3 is TGTGCCAGCAGCTTGGGCGGGGGGTTCAACAATGAGCAGTTCTTC.

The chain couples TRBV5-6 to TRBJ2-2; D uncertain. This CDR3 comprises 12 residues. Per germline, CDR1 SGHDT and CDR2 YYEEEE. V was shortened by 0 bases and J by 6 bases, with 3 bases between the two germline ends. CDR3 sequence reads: CASSLDAGELFF. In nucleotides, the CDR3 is TGTGCCAGCAGCTTGGATGCCGGGGAGCTGTTTTTT.